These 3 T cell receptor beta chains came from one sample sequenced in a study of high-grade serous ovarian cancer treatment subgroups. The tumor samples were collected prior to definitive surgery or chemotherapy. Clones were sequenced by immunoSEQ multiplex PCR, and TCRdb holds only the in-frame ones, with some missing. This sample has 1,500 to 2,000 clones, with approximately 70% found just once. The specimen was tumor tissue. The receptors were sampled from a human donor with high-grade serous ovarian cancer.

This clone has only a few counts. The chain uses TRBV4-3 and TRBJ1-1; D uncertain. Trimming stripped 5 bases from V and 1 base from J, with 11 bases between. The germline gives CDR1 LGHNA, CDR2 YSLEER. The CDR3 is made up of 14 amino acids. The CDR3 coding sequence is TGCGCCAGCAGCACGCGGACGGAGAACACTGAAGCTTTCTTT. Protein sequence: CASSTRTENTEAFF.

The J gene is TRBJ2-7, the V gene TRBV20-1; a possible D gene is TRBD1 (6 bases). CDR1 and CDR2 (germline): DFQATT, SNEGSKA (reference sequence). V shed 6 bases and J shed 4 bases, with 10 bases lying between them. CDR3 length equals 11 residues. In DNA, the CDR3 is TGCAGTGCAATCAGGGGTTACGAGCAGTACTTC. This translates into CSAIRGYEQYF.

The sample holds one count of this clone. The CDR3 loop is CASSRIGRGTRNEQFF. CDR3 DNA: TGTGCCAGTAGTCGGATTGGCAGGGGGACTCGGAATGAGCAGTTCTTC. The rearrangement links TRBV19 to TRBJ2-1; D perhaps matches TRBD1 (7 bases). The V and J ends lost 5 bases and 7 bases respectively, with 21 bases between them. This CDR3 region has 16 residues. Germline V gene sequence: CDR1 LNHDA, CDR2 SQIVND (reference sequence).